The rows below give T cell receptor beta chains drawn from one sample of a study of blood T cells in healthy people across ages. TCRdb analysed the 5' RACE reads with MiXCR anew, one entry per CDR3 protein. The profile shows approximately 1.5 million distinct CDR3 sequences, roughly 32% of them singletons. The sequencing sample was made of blood. The receptor source for this set is a young woman in good health. CDR3s include the opening cysteine and the closing phenylalanine or tryptophan. The D gene is left open where the match is weak. Rows may omit the clone size; those that give it use once, few, many or a size class.

cdr3_length j_call d_call v_call clone_size cdr3_aa cdr3_nt
16 TRBJ2-7 . TRBV9 . CASNVGAGAFREEQYF TGTGCCAGCAACGTGGGCGCGGGGGCCTTTCGGGAGGAGCAGTACTTC
14 TRBJ1-2 TRBD1 TRBV7-2 few CASSLGQGAHGYTF TGTGCCAGCAGCTTAGGACAGGGGGCGCATGGCTACACCTTC
13 TRBJ2-3 . TRBV20-1 . CSAALGGQDTQYF TGCAGTGCTGCCCTGGGGGGCCAAGATACGCAGTATTTT
15 TRBJ2-2 . TRBV4-1 . CASSQPRGNTGELFF TGCGCCAGCAGCCAACCCCGGGGGAACACCGGGGAGCTGTTTTTT
13 TRBJ2-7 . TRBV20-1 . CSARSGPSFEQYF TGCAGTGCTAGATCGGGGCCCTCCTTCGAGCAGTACTTC
12 TRBJ2-5 . TRBV6-1 many CASSEARETQYF TGTGCCAGCAGTGAAGCGAGGGAGACCCAGTACTTC
20 TRBJ2-1 TRBD2 TRBV12-3/TRBV12-4 few CACRGAGLAGGMSSYNEQFF TGTGCCTGTCGTGGAGCGGGACTAGCGGGGGGGATGAGCTCCTACAATGAGCAGTTCTTC
15 TRBJ2-1 TRBD2 TRBV7-7 few CASSVGLAGSNEQFF TGTGCCAGCAGCGTGGGACTAGCGGGGAGCAATGAGCAGTTCTTC
16 TRBJ2-1 TRBD2 TRBV7-8 few CASSPPGASGNNEQFF TGTGCCAGCAGCCCACCCGGGGCTAGCGGGAACAATGAGCAGTTCTTC
14 TRBJ1-1 . TRBV28 few CASSSPHMGSEAFF TGTGCCAGCAGTTCTCCACATATGGGTTCGGAAGCTTTCTTT
12 TRBJ2-7 . TRBV6-2/TRBV6-3 . CASSYSSLEQYF TGTGCCAGCAGTTACTCCTCCCTCGAGCAGTACTTC
16 TRBJ2-7 TRBD1 TRBV12-3/TRBV12-4 few CASSPTGQGGSYEQYF TGTGCCAGCTCTCCAACCGGACAGGGGGGCTCCTACGAGCAGTACTTC
15 TRBJ2-1 . TRBV27 . CASSPMGSGYNEQFF TGTGCCAGCAGTCCCATGGGAAGCGGGTACAATGAGCAGTTCTTC
17 TRBJ2-7 TRBD2 TRBV20-1 . CSAVTSRGGPRGYEQYF TGCAGTGCAGTGACGTCTCGGGGGGGCCCCCGGGGCTACGAGCAGTACTTC
14 TRBJ1-1 TRBD1 TRBV30 . CAWGTGGANSEAFF TGTGCCTGGGGGACAGGGGGCGCAAACTCTGAAGCTTTCTTT
15 TRBJ2-1 . TRBV7-2 . CASSLDIRTHNEQFF TGTGCCAGCAGCTTAGATATTCGGACTCACAATGAGCAGTTCTTC
15 TRBJ2-1 TRBD2 TRBV7-6 . CASSLSGGGFDEQFF TGTGCCAGCAGCTTAAGCGGGGGGGGTTTCGATGAGCAGTTCTTC
15 TRBJ2-5 . TRBV7-3 few CVSRPTGTRDETQYF TGTGTCAGCAGGCCAACCGGGACAAGGGATGAGACCCAGTACTTC
16 TRBJ2-1 TRBD1 TRBV6-2/TRBV6-3 many CASSSGTAFSYNEQFF TGTGCCAGCAGTTCCGGGACAGCCTTCTCCTACAATGAGCAGTTCTTC
12 TRBJ2-1 . TRBV29-1 many CSVVVTFNEQFF TGCAGCGTTGTAGTTACTTTCAATGAGCAGTTCTTC
17 TRBJ1-2 . TRBV27 few CASSLSAGGPPPIGYTF TGTGCCAGCAGTTTATCAGCAGGAGGGCCACCCCCTATCGGCTACACCTTC
15 TRBJ2-3 TRBD1 TRBV5-5 few CAGSLGTTGLDTQYF TGTGCCGGCAGCTTAGGCACGACAGGGTTAGATACGCAGTATTTT
15 TRBJ2-1 . TRBV5-1 few CASSLDHFNYNEQFF TGCGCCAGCAGCTTGGACCATTTTAACTACAATGAGCAGTTCTTC
15 TRBJ2-1 . TRBV9 once CASSAERAAYNEQFF TGTGCCAGCAGCGCAGAGCGGGCGGCCTACAATGAGCAGTTCTTC
20 TRBJ1-1 TRBD1 TRBV12-3/TRBV12-4 few CASSPIPGQGLTLFNTEAFF TGTGCCAGCAGTCCAATCCCGGGACAGGGGCTGACCCTTTTTAACACTGAAGCTTTCTTT
13 TRBJ2-3 . TRBV7-2 many CASSLISSDTQYF TGTGCCAGCAGCTTAATATCGTCAGATACGCAGTATTTT
15 TRBJ2-3 TRBD2 TRBV20-1 . CSASDGLAVTDTQYF TGCAGTGCTAGTGACGGACTAGCGGTCACAGATACGCAGTATTTT
16 TRBJ1-2 . TRBV5-1 . CASSLESGVRLYGYTF TGCGCCAGCAGCTTGGAATCTGGTGTCAGGCTCTATGGCTACACCTTC
15 TRBJ2-5 . TRBV3-1 few CASSRVAGAGETQYF TGTGCCAGCAGTCGAGTTGCGGGGGCGGGGGAGACCCAGTACTTC
14 TRBJ2-3 . TRBV25-1 . CASRADIYPGAQYF TGTGCCAGCAGGGCCGATATTTACCCTGGGGCGCAGTATTTT
15 TRBJ2-5 TRBD2 TRBV4-1 . CASSQKTSSYNEQYF TGCGCCAGCAGCCAGAAGACTAGCTCCTACAATGAGCAGTACTTC
17 TRBJ2-3 TRBD1 TRBV9 many CASSPTSGTGERDTQYF TGTGCCAGCAGCCCGACTTCCGGGACAGGCGAGAGAGATACGCAGTATTTT
14 TRBJ1-1 . TRBV29-1 . CSVQGLQDGTEAFF TGCAGCGTTCAGGGGTTACAGGATGGCACTGAAGCTTTCTTT
15 TRBJ2-7 TRBD2 TRBV6-1 few CASRPGTSFSYEQYF TGTGCCAGCAGGCCGGGGACTAGCTTCTCCTACGAGCAGTACTTC
16 TRBJ2-5 . TRBV5-1 . CASSLLTSQYQETQYF TGCGCCAGCAGCTTGTTGACCAGCCAGTACCAAGAGACCCAGTACTTC
12 TRBJ2-5 . TRBV12-3/TRBV12-4 many CASSWGRSDQYF TGTGCCAGCAGTTGGGGACGGTCGGACCAGTACTTC
15 TRBJ1-2 TRBD1 TRBV6-6 few CASSPPGQGKYGYTF TGTGCCAGCAGCCCCCCGGGACAGGGGAAGTATGGCTACACCTTC
15 TRBJ2-5 TRBD2 TRBV20-1 few CSVEAGDEVKETQYF TGCAGTGTTGAAGCGGGAGACGAGGTCAAAGAGACCCAGTACTTC
11 TRBJ2-3 . TRBV29-1 . CSVRFADTQYF TGCAGCGTTCGTTTCGCAGATACGCAGTATTTT
14 TRBJ1-2 . TRBV6-6 . CAVVGGAQLYGYTF TGTGCCGTCGTTGGGGGGGCGCAGCTCTATGGCTACACCTTC
14 TRBJ2-3 . TRBV7-9 . CAGSFGVVADTQYF TGTGCCGGCAGCTTCGGGGTAGTCGCAGATACGCAGTATTTT
15 TRBJ1-5 TRBD1 TRBV20-1 many CSAGGQTYSNQPQHF TGCAGTGCTGGGGGACAGACTTATAGCAATCAGCCCCAGCATTTT
15 TRBJ2-3 . TRBV21-1 . CASTVRGPGPDTQYF TGTGCCAGCACCGTAAGAGGCCCCGGGCCAGATACGCAGTATTTT
14 TRBJ2-7 . TRBV12-3/TRBV12-4 few CASSAPYLIYEQYF TGTGCCAGCTCGGCCCCGTACCTTATCTACGAGCAGTACTTC
15 TRBJ2-7 TRBD1 TRBV7-2 . CASTPGQGFSYEQYF TGTGCCAGCACCCCGGGACAGGGGTTCTCCTACGAGCAGTACTTC
22 TRBJ2-5 TRBD2 TRBV6-5 . CASSYSTLGLAGGGPHEETQYF TGTGCCAGCAGTTACTCTACCTTGGGACTAGCGGGGGGCGGCCCCCATGAAGAGACCCAGTACTTC
14 TRBJ2-1 . TRBV2 . CASRSPGPHNEQFF TGTGCCAGCCGGAGCCCGGGACCCCACAATGAGCAGTTCTTC
16 TRBJ2-1 TRBD2 TRBV2 . CASISTSGSTYNEQFF TGTGCCAGCATATCGACTAGCGGGAGCACGTACAATGAGCAGTTCTTC
15 TRBJ2-3 TRBD2 TRBV5-1 . CASSFSTSSTDTQYF TGCGCCAGCAGCTTCTCGACTAGCTCGACAGATACGCAGTATTTT
14 TRBJ2-5 . TRBV6-1 . CASSPRDPGKTQYF TGTGCCAGCAGTCCCCGGGACCCGGGGAAGACCCAGTACTTC
21 TRBJ1-2 . TRBV9 few CASSVGAPTPEEFLALTGYTF TGTGCCAGCAGCGTAGGTGCTCCCACTCCTGAGGAGTTCCTCGCTCTAACCGGCTACACCTTC